This entry describes one TCR beta chain. Its antigen is unidentified. Only in-frame clones appear in the TCRdb table, and some are missing; sequencing was by immunoSEQ multiplex PCR. The sample includes 150,000 to 200,000 clones, approximately 90% of them seen just once. The data belong to a study of T cell responses to AZD1222 COVID-19 vaccine. The study's findings and limits: Clonal diversity was possibly underestimated, and the donors were mostly white British, with more females. Recipients of two AZD1222 doses showed rising Spike-specific TCR breadth and depth. Only a handful of AZD1222 recipients, more than five in all, had baseline seropositivity. Vaccine-associated CD4 TCRs ranged over spike, dominating at 160-218 and 743-854.

The CDR3 loop spans 19 amino acids. Trimming cost V 7 bases and J 2 bases; bases outside gene matches: 17. Germline lookup yields CDR1 SSHAT and CDR2 FNYEAQ (reference sequence). The clonotype originates from an adult in good health. The sequencing here drew on peripheral blood, taken on day 0 of AZD1222 vaccination. The chain combines TRBV7-7 with TRBJ2-3; 11 bases agree with TRBD2. DNA for the CDR3: TGTGCCAGCACCATTTTCGACACTAGCGGGAGTGGAAACACAGATACGCAGTATTTT. Amino acid sequence: CASTIFDTSGSGNTDTQYF.